This TCR beta chain derives from a study of metastatic and nonmetastatic thyroid tumors. This clone was detected many times. Among the patients, none had received any treatment before thyroid surgery. Per the authors' pipeline: Clinicopathological groups of papillary thyroid cancer showed CDR3 differences that were used to build a distant-metastasis classifier. TCRdb re-called clones from the PCR reads using MiXCR. The authors' filters were not applied to this entry. The sample yields tens of thousands of clones, 17% seen once. The receptor was derived from a male donor with papillary thyroid cancer or a benign thyroid nodule (not recorded which). Some clones in this sample may be carry-over from other donors' samples. The sequenced sample consisted of blood.

The CDR3 spells CSVEAGIQYF. The CDR3 DNA follows: TGCAGCGTTGAAGCAGGAATACAGTATTTT. The chain recombines TRBV29-1 with TRBJ2-3; the D is unclear. Per the germline V gene, CDR1 is SQVTM and CDR2 is ANQGSEA. The germline V and J ends were trimmed by 1 base and 12 bases, with 8 bases remaining between them. The CDR3 covers 10 residues.